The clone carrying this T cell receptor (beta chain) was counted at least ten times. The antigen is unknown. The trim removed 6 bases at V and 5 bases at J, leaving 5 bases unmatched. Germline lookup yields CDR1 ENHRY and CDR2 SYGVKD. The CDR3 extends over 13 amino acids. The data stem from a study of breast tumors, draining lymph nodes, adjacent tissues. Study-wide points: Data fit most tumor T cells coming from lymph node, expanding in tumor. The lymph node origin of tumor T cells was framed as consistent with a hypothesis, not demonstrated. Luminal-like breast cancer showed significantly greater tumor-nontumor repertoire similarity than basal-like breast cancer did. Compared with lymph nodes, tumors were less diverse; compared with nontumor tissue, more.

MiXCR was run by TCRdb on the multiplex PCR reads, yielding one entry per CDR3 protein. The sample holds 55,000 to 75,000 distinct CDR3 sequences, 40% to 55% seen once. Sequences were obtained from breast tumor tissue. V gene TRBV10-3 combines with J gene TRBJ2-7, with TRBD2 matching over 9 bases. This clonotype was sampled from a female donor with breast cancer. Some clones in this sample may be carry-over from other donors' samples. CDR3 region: CAIRVAGEHEQYF. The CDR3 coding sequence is TGTGCCATCAGGGTAGCGGGAGAACACGAGCAGTACTTC.